The 11 T cell receptor beta chains below were found in one sample sequenced in a study of identical twins. Each CDR3 protein gets one entry after TCRdb re-called the 5' RACE reads with MiXCR. The sample has under 250,000 distinct CDR3 sequences; 6.5% to 8.5% are singletons. The same data also went into a second study, on yellow fever vaccine responses in identical twins.

Sequences were obtained from memory (CD45RO+) T cells sorted from blood. These receptors all come from a woman younger than 35 in good health.

The J gene is TRBJ2-7, the V gene TRBV7-2, with D possibly being TRBD1 (5 bases). The V gene lost 2 bases and the J gene lost 5 bases, with 10 bases spanning the gap. The length of the CDR3 is 13 residues. Germline CDR1 is SGHTA and CDR2 is FQGNSA. CDR3 nucleotides: TGTGCCAGCAGCTTATCCGGCAGGGACGAGCAGTACTTC. It specifies CASSLSGRDEQYF.

This clonotype was seen repeatedly, ten times or more. V and J are TRBV6-4 and TRBJ2-3; D possibly corresponds to TRBD1 (6 bases). Germline V lookup: CDR1 MRHNA, CDR2 SNTAGT. Trimming took 2 bases from V and 9 from J, leaving 12 bases between them. The CDR3 is 13 amino acids. CDR3 region: CASSDPGADTQYF. As DNA, the CDR3 is TGTGCCAGCAGTGACCCAGGGGCTGACACGCAGTATTTT.

The J gene is TRBJ2-6, the V gene TRBV28; TRBD2 matches at 7 bases. CDR1 is MDHEN, CDR2 SYDVKM, per germline. The CDR3 totals 16 residues. The J segment lost 3 bases and the V segment lost 5 bases, leaving 7 bases of the junction unmatched. As DNA, the CDR3 is TGTGCCAGCAGTCCTAGGACTAGTTTTGGGGCCAACGTCCTGACTTTC. Residues: CASSPRTSFGANVLTF.

In this sample, this clonotype turned up a few times. The chain uses TRBV9 and TRBJ2-2; TRBD1 aligns across 8 bases. Germline CDR1 SGDLS, CDR2 YYNGEE. V shed 4 bases, J shed 8 bases, and the junction held 10 bases outside the gene matches. The CDR3 spans 15 residues. CDR3 sequence reads: CASSLVAGGEGELFF. The CDR3 coding sequence is TGTGCCAGCAGCCTAGTGGCAGGGGGCGAGGGGGAGCTGTTTTTT.

This clonotype was counted between two and nine times. The chain uses TRBV30 and TRBJ1-1; weak D call: TRBD1 (5 bases). CDR1 is GTSNPN and CDR2 is SVGIG in the germline V gene (reference sequence). CDR3 length equals 12 residues. The germline V and J ends were trimmed by 3 bases and 7 bases, with 12 bases remaining between them. The CDR3 sequence: CAWSRQRDEAFF. The CDR3 DNA follows: TGTGCCTGGAGCCGACAGAGAGATGAAGCTTTCTTT.

This clonotype was observed at least ten times. J is TRBJ1-2 and V is TRBV13; D is possibly TRBD1 (5 bases). Germline CDR1 PRHDT, CDR2 FYEKMQ (reference sequence). The V end was cut by 2 bases, the J end by 1 base, with 5 bases between. This CDR3 has 13 residues. In DNA, the CDR3 is TGTGCCAGCAGCTTACAGGGTAACTATGGCTACACCTTC. Translating gives CASSLQGNYGYTF. The full variable domain, with the rest looked up from reference TRBV13 and TRBJ1-2, is AAGVIQSPRHLIKEKRETATLKCYPIPRHDTVYWYQQGPGQDPQFLISFYEKMQSDKGSIPDRFSAQQFSDYHSELNMSSLELGDSALYFCASSLQGNYGYTFGSGTRLTVV.

At least ten counts were recorded for this clonotype. The V gene is TRBV20-1, the J gene TRBJ1-2, with D possibly being TRBD1 (6 bases). The CDR3 has 15 amino acids. The ends were cut back, 3 bases at V and 0 bases at J, with 14 bases in the middle. In germline, CDR1 is DFQATT, CDR2 SNEGSKA (reference sequence). Written as DNA, the CDR3 is TGCAGTGCTAGCCCAGGGGCTACAGCTAACTATGGCTACACCTTC. Translation: CSASPGATANYGYTF.

The gene calls are TRBV12-3 or TRBV12-4 and TRBJ2-1; 8 bases align to TRBD2. After removal of 4 bases from V and 10 bases from J, the junction contained 9 bases not matched to a gene. The CDR3 length is 14 residues. The CDR3 reads CASSSGGLSSEQFF. The DNA for the CDR3 is TGTGCCAGCAGTTCGGGGGGGCTATCAAGCGAGCAGTTCTTC.

This clonotype was picked up many times. The chain recombines TRBV6-1 with TRBJ2-7, with 10 bases fitting TRBD2. The CDR3 sequence is 15 residues long. Germline CDR1 is MNHNS and CDR2 is SASEGT. Unmatched junction bases numbered 13, after V lost 7 bases and J lost 7 bases. This CDR3 is CASKAASGSYGEQYF. As DNA, the CDR3 is TGTGCCAGCAAGGCCGCTAGCGGGAGTTACGGGGAGCAGTACTTC.

This clonotype was seen only a few times. The V and J genes are TRBV20-1 and TRBJ2-1; TRBD1 might be the D (5 bases). V lost 1 base to trimming and J lost 8 bases, with 12 bases between them. The CDR3 is 13 amino acids. Germline lookup yields CDR1 DFQATT and CDR2 SNEGSKA (reference sequence). This CDR3 reads CSARGRQPHEQFF. As DNA, the CDR3 is TGCAGTGCTAGAGGACGACAGCCCCATGAGCAGTTCTTC.

The chain recombines TRBV29-1 with TRBJ1-1, with D uncertain. Germline-derived CDR1 and CDR2 are SQVTM and ANQGSEA. The length of the CDR3 is 12 residues. The V end was cut by 0 bases, the J end by 11 bases, with 13 bases between. DNA of the CDR3: TGCAGCGTTGAAGATTCTCTTGGGGAGGCTTTCTTT. As protein: CSVEDSLGEAFF.